A selection of T cell receptor beta chains follows, all from one sample in a study of control samples from healthy donors and cancer patients. TCRdb keeps only in-frame clones here, not all; method: immunoSEQ multiplex PCR. The sample records some 140,000 clones, roughly nine tenths being singletons. Sequencing input: PBMCs. These receptors came from a man aged 45-65 years with head and neck cancer. CDR3s include the opening cysteine and the closing phenylalanine or tryptophan. The D gene is left open where the match is weak. Some rows mark clone size as missing; the rest say once, few, many or name a class of expanded clone.

V gene	clone size	J gene	D gene	CDR3 DNA	CDR3 protein
TRBV6-5	-	TRBJ1-6	-	TGTGCCAGCAGTCCCCTGGAACGGGGGTCACCCCTCCACTTT	CASSPLERGSPLHF
TRBV2	few	TRBJ2-3	TRBD2	TGTGCCAGCAATGCACTAGCGGACACAGATACGCAGTATTTT	CASNALADTDTQYF
TRBV28	once	TRBJ2-3	-	TGTGCCAGCAGTTTTGGATCCCCAGGGGCCACAGATACGCAGTATTTT	CASSFGSPGATDTQYF
TRBV5-6	-	TRBJ2-7	TRBD2	TGTGCCAGCAGCTCGGCCGCTAGCGGGGCTTACGAGCAGTGCTTC	CASSSAASGAYEQCF
TRBV6-2/TRBV6-3	-	TRBJ1-2	-	TGTGCCAGCAGTTACTCCCTGGACTTGGGGGGCTACACCTTC	CASSYSLDLGGYTF
TRBV5-1	once	TRBJ2-2	-	TGCGCCAGCATCGGTGGGTCCGGGGAGCTGTTTTTT	CASIGGSGELFF
TRBV28	-	TRBJ2-7	-	TGTGCCAGCAGTTCTAGGCACGAGCAGTACTTC	CASSSRHEQYF
TRBV3-1/TRBV3-2	once	TRBJ2-7	TRBD2	TGTGCCAGCAGCCAAGCGGGAGGACTCTACGAGCAGTACTTC	CASSQAGGLYEQYF
TRBV9	-	TRBJ1-2	TRBD1	TGTGCCAGCAGCGTAGCGGACAGGGCAGGATATGGCTACACCTTC	CASSVADRAGYGYTF
TRBV10-2	-	TRBJ2-1	TRBD2	TGCGCCAGTGGGACTAGCGAATACAATGAGCAGTTCTTC	CASGTSEYNEQFF
TRBV7-2	-	TRBJ1-2	-	TGTGCCAGCAGCCCCCTTTTTAACTATGGCTACACCTTC	CASSPLFNYGYTF
TRBV27	once	TRBJ2-5	TRBD1	TGTGCCAGCAGTTTACTGGGACAGGGATTGGGGGAGACCCAGTACTTC	CASSLLGQGLGETQYF
TRBV11-2	few	TRBJ2-2	TRBD1	TGTGCCAGCAGCCCCACAGGGGCCGGGGAGCTGTTTTTT	CASSPTGAGELFF
TRBV7-9	few	TRBJ1-1	TRBD1	TGTGCCAGCAGCCCGACAGGGACCCGGGGCACTGAAGCTTTCTTT	CASSPTGTRGTEAFF
TRBV6-2/TRBV6-3	-	TRBJ1-5	-	TGTGCCAGCAGTTACTTGCAGTGGCCCCAGCATTTT	CASSYLQWPQHF
TRBV27	-	TRBJ2-3	-	TGTGCCAGCAGTTTAGGAGATACGCAGTATTTT	CASSLGDTQYF
TRBV10-1	-	TRBJ2-7	-	TGCGCCAGCAGTGCCGGCGGACTCGTCGAGCAGTACTTC	CASSAGGLVEQYF
TRBV10-1	-	TRBJ2-3	TRBD2	TGCGCCAGCAGTGAGCAAGGAGGCGGGGGGTTGACAGATACGCAGTATTTT	CASSEQGGGGLTDTQYF
TRBV7-9	-	TRBJ2-7	-	TGTGCCAGCAGCCCCACCCGCGGTGGCTCCTACGAGCAGTACTTC	CASSPTRGGSYEQYF
TRBV2	few	TRBJ1-5	TRBD1	TGTGCCAGCAGTCCGACAGGGTTTAGGCAGCCCCAGCATTTT	CASSPTGFRQPQHF
TRBV6-2/TRBV6-3	-	TRBJ2-1	TRBD1	TGTGCCAGCAGTTGGTCCCTGGACAGGGTAGAGCAGTTCTTC	CASSWSLDRVEQFF
TRBV19	-	TRBJ2-1	TRBD2	TGTGCCAGTAGTATAGAAGGCACTAGCGGGAGGTCCCCAAGCTCCTACAATGAGCAGTTCTTC	CASSIEGTSGRSPSSYNEQFF
TRBV12-5	once	TRBJ2-7	-	TGTGCTAGTGGTTTGATTACTCCGGTACAATCCTACGAGCAGTACTTC	CASGLITPVQSYEQYF
TRBV5-1	-	TRBJ2-7	-	TGCGCCAGCAGCTTTACAGCTAACGAGCAGTACTTC	CASSFTANEQYF
TRBV27	-	TRBJ2-7	-	TGTGCCAGCAGACACGGACTCGAGCAGTACTTC	CASRHGLEQYF
TRBV6-5	-	TRBJ1-6	-	TGTGCCAGCAGTTACTCGATCAGTTATAATTCACCCCTCCACTTT	CASSYSISYNSPLHF
TRBV7-2	-	TRBJ2-2	-	TGTGCCAGCAGCTTTCCGACCGGGGAGCTGTTTTTT	CASSFPTGELFF
TRBV5-4	-	TRBJ2-3	-	TGTGCCAGCGCCCTTAGGGGGTTCACAGATACGCAGTATTTT	CASALRGFTDTQYF
TRBV28	-	TRBJ2-5	TRBD2	TGTGCCAGCAGTCCCCGGCGGGCTAGCGGGATACAAGAGACCCAGTACTTC	CASSPRRASGIQETQYF
TRBV7-9	once	TRBJ2-7	-	TGTGCCAGCAGTCGGGGCAGCCAGGCCTACGAGCAGTACTTC	CASSRGSQAYEQYF